The 8 T cell receptor beta chains presented below share a single source sample, sequenced in a study of T cell repertoires in cytomegalovirus infection. No antigen has been identified for these receptors. TCRdb re-called the reads through MiXCR, storing one row per CDR3 protein. The table has 650,000 to 850,000 distinct CDR3 sequences, almost 30% seen once. The sample was cultured CD8+ T cells from PBMCs, taken from culture after CMV antigen stimulation. These TCRs come from a human donor in good health (CMV status not recorded). Some clones in this sample may be carry-over from other donors' samples.

This chain uses TRBV7-8 with TRBJ1-2; 9 nucleotides match TRBD1. The CDR3 is 15 amino acids. V lost 0 bases to trimming and J lost 7 bases; unmatched junction nucleotides: 6. Per the germline V gene, CDR1 is SGHVS and CDR2 is FQNEAQ. The CDR3 sequence: CASSLAGQGSTGYTF. CDR3 nucleotide sequence: TGTGCCAGCAGCTTAGCTGGACAGGGGAGTACTGGCTACACCTTC.

The rearrangement links TRBV4-1 to TRBJ2-7; D possibly uses TRBD1 or TRBD2 (5 bases each). CDR1 is MGHRA, CDR2 YSYEKL, per germline. The CDR3 consists of 14 residues. V lost 3 bases and J lost 1, with 10 bases in between. The CDR3 here is CASSQGVRSYEQYV. CDR3 DNA: TGCGCCAGCAGCCAGGGGGTTAGGTCCTACGAGCAGTACGTC.

This rearrangement joins TRBV7-6 to TRBJ1-5; D is unclear. The CDR3 length is 15 residues. Per the germline V gene, CDR1 is SGHVS and CDR2 is FNYEAQ. V was trimmed by 4 bases and J by 2 bases, leaving 12 bases between them. CDR3 sequence: CASSSSTSRNQPQHF. For the CDR3, the DNA is TGTGCCAGCAGCTCCTCCACATCTCGCAATCAGCCCCAGCATTTT.

This clonotype has a handful of counts. The J gene is TRBJ1-2, the V gene TRBV27; no clear D gene. The V end was cut by 1 base, the J end by 5 bases, with 14 bases between. This CDR3 is 15 amino acids long. Germline V gene sequence: CDR1 MNHEY, CDR2 SMNVEV (reference sequence). CDR3: CASSLFGQDLYGYTF. The DNA for the CDR3 is TGTGCCAGCAGTTTATTCGGTCAGGACCTTTATGGCTACACCTTC.

V is TRBV7-6 and J is TRBJ2-1; D gene unclear. The CDR3 is 14 residues long. V lost 3 bases, J lost 3 bases, and 9 bases lay in between. Germline loops: CDR1 SGHVS, CDR2 FNYEAQ. The CDR3 protein is CASSLKGIYNEQFF. The CDR3, as DNA: TGTGCCAGCAGCTTGAAAGGGATCTACAATGAGCAGTTCTTC.

This clonotype was counted a few times. This chain connects TRBV6-2 or TRBV6-3 to TRBJ1-6; no reliable D call. V gave up 2 bases and J gave up 2 bases, with 7 bases separating them. The V gene's germline CDR1 is MNHEY and CDR2 SVGEGT. The CDR3 sequence is 15 residues long. The CDR3 nucleotides are TGTGCCAGCAGTTACAGGGCCACCTATAATTCACCCCTCCACTTT. Translated: CASSYRATYNSPLHF.

This clonotype appeared a few times. J is TRBJ1-1 and V is TRBV19; perhaps TRBD1 as D (5 bases). Germline CDR1 and CDR2: LNHDA and SQIVND (reference sequence). The CDR3 totals 15 residues. With 4 bases removed from V and 1 base from J, the gap between germline ends came to 13 bases. The CDR3 loop is CASSSSDSENTEAFF. The CDR3 nucleotides are TGTGCCAGTAGTAGTTCCGACAGTGAGAACACTGAAGCTTTCTTT.

This clonotype was recorded many times. This chain uses TRBV7-6 with TRBJ1-2; possibly TRBD1 for D (6 bases). Germline CDR1 SGHVS, CDR2 FNYEAQ. Trimming left V 4 bases short and J 6 bases short, with 21 bases between. The CDR3 totals 16 residues. DNA of the CDR3: TGTGCCAGCAGCTCCCGAGGCCAGGGGCGCCTCAATGGCTACACCTTC. Translation: CASSSRGQGRLNGYTF.